The 29 T cell receptor beta chains in this list originate from one sample, sequenced in a study of blood T cell repertoires in COVID-19. Profiled with immunoSEQ multiplex PCR; TCRdb holds only in-frame clones, not every one. The repertoire has approximately 480,000 clones, around 90% of them found once; the top ten carry under 0.85%. Sequencing input: PBMCs or T cells enriched from blood (not recorded which). These receptors were collected from a young woman who had recovered from COVID-19.

V usage is TRBV18 and J usage is TRBJ2-1, with 8 nucleotides matching TRBD2. The ends lost 2 bases at V and 1 base at J; junction bases unmatched: 4. CDR1 KGHSH and CDR2 LQKENI come from the germline V gene. The CDR3 loop spans 16 amino acids. CDR3 nucleotide sequence: TGTGCCAGCTCACCAGCGGGGGGTTCGTCCTACAATGAGCAGTTCTTC. Protein sequence: CASSPAGGSSYNEQFF.

This clone was seen a single time. The chain is built from TRBV12-3 or TRBV12-4 and TRBJ1-1; maybe TRBD1 (5 bases). This CDR3 spans 12 amino acids. Trimming removed 6 bases from V and 7 bases from J, with 12 bases in between. In DNA, the CDR3 is TGTGCCAGCAGCTCAATGCAGGGTGAAGCTTTCTTT. Protein sequence: CASSSMQGEAFF.

The chain recombines TRBV11-3 with TRBJ2-3, with 11 bases lining up with TRBD2. There are 16 residues in the CDR3. The trim removed 4 bases at V and 1 base at J, leaving 4 bases unmatched. Germline CDR1 reads SGHNT; CDR2 reads YENEEA. CDR3 sequence: CASSSGTSGRTDTQYF. The DNA of the CDR3 is TGTGCCAGCAGCTCAGGGACTAGCGGACGCACAGATACGCAGTATTTT.

The rearrangement links TRBV12-5 to TRBJ2-5; D perhaps matches TRBD1 (6 bases). CDR3 length: 14 amino acids. Trimming took 0 bases from V and 3 from J, leaving 8 bases between them. From germline, CDR1 is LGHNT and CDR2 FRNRAP. For the CDR3, the DNA is TGTGCTAGTGGTTTGGTACCAGGGGAAGAGACCCAGTACTTC. It yields the protein CASGLVPGEETQYF.

The V call is TRBV19, the J call TRBJ1-1; 9 bases map to TRBD1. CDR1 is LNHDA, CDR2 SQIVND, per germline (reference sequence). The CDR3 has 13 amino acids. J was trimmed by 11 bases and V by 10 bases; bases with no gene match: 14. The CDR3 nucleotides read TGTGCCACGATCCCCGGGACAGGGTTAAAGGCTTTCTTT. As protein: CATIPGTGLKAFF.

V is TRBV7-2 and J is TRBJ2-2; 11 nucleotides match TRBD2. V lost 3 bases to trimming and J lost 5 bases; unmatched junction nucleotides: 5. Germline V gene sequence: CDR1 SGHTA, CDR2 FQGNSA. This CDR3 has 16 residues. CDR3 protein: CASSFVAGGRTGELFF. The CDR3 DNA is TGTGCCAGCAGCTTCGTAGCGGGGGGGCGAACCGGGGAGCTGTTTTTT.

J is TRBJ2-4 and V is TRBV13, with D possibly matching TRBD2 (6 bases). The V gene's germline CDR1 is PRHDT and CDR2 FYEKMQ (reference sequence). Trimming pared 5 bases from V and 0 bases from J, leaving 11 bases between. This CDR3 is built from 15 residues. CDR3 amino acids: CASSPTRGAKNIQYF. The CDR3 DNA follows: TGTGCCAGCAGCCCGACTAGGGGAGCCAAAAACATTCAGTACTTC.

The chain has TRBV5-6 and TRBJ1-2; 9 nucleotides match TRBD1. Germline V CDR1 and CDR2: SGHDT, YYEEEE. V was clipped by 4 bases and J by 2 bases; unmatched bases: 6. The CDR3 totals 15 residues. CDR3 nucleotide sequence: TGTGCCAGCAGCCGTGCGGGACAGGGAAACTATGGCTACACCTTC. Its protein product is CASSRAGQGNYGYTF.

With respect to this clone: Relative to the germline gene, one junction end is altered; a read error may explain this. J is TRBJ1-5 and V is TRBV3-1 (or the pseudogene TRBV3-2), with unresolved D. Germline lookup yields CDR1 LGHDT and CDR2 YNNKEL (reference sequence). This CDR3 has 12 residues. CDR3 sequence: CASSQGEGMRHF. DNA for the CDR3: TGTGCCAGCAGTCAAGGAGAGGGTATGAGGCATTTT.

The chain joins TRBV5-1 to TRBJ2-7, with D tentatively TRBD2 (6 bases). The length of the CDR3 is 16 residues. Germline V CDR1 and CDR2: SGHRS, YFSETQ. Trimming removed 0 bases from V and 0 bases from J, with 13 bases in between. The CDR3 sequence: CASSLATGGISYEQYF. The CDR3, as DNA: TGCGCCAGCAGCTTGGCCACTGGGGGGATCTCCTACGAGCAGTACTTC.

The V call is TRBV15, the J call TRBJ1-3; D uncertain. The CDR3 runs 16 residues. V was trimmed by 1 base and J by 2 bases, leaving 12 bases between them. Germline loops: CDR1 LNHNV, CDR2 YYDKDF (reference sequence). CDR3 nucleotides: TGTGCCACCAGCAGAGGAGACCAGGTGGCTGGAAACACCATATATTTT. Translating it yields CATSRGDQVAGNTIYF. The entire variable domain, with the rest obtained from reference TRBV15 and TRBJ1-3, is as follows: DAMVIQNPRYQVTQFGKPVTLSCSQTLNHNVMYWYQQKSSQAPKLLFHYYDKDFNNEADTPDNFQSRRPNTSFCFLDIRSPGLGDTAMYLCATSRGDQVAGNTIYFGEGSWLTVV.

The rearrangement joins TRBV4-2 to TRBJ2-1; 8 positions match TRBD2. Losses at the gene ends were 0 bases for V and 7 bases for J; bases not matched to a gene: 5. Germline values: CDR1 LGHNA, CDR2 YNFKEQ. The CDR3 contains 15 residues. The CDR3 reads CASSQDRGGRNEQFF. CDR3 in DNA: TGTGCCAGCAGCCAAGATCGGGGGGGGCGAAATGAGCAGTTCTTC.

The gene calls are TRBV6-1 and TRBJ1-1; the D is unclear. CDR3 length: 15 residues. The V end was cut by 2 bases, the J end by 0 bases, with 10 bases between. CDR1 is MNHNS, CDR2 SASEGT, per germline. The CDR3 region has the DNA TGTGCCAGCAGTGAAAGTCCAGGTATGAACACTGAAGCTTTCTTT. Amino acid sequence: CASSESPGMNTEAFF.

The chain couples TRBV4-1 to TRBJ2-3; TRBD2 matches 9 bases. Germline V gene lookup returns CDR1 MGHRA and CDR2 YSYEKL. The CDR3 is made up of 18 amino acids. V lost 0 bases and J lost 2; bases outside the gene matches: 9. The CDR3 bases are TGCGCCAGCAGCCAAGATGTGGCTAGCGGGGACCTCACAGATACGCAGTATTTT. It specifies CASSQDVASGDLTDTQYF.

The chain couples TRBV7-9 to TRBJ1-2, with a tentative D call TRBD1 (6 bases). Germline V CDR1 and CDR2: SEHNR, FQNEAQ (reference sequence). This CDR3 is built from 15 residues. V was shortened by 5 bases and J by 6 bases, with 19 bases between the two germline ends. CDR3 in DNA: TGTGCCAGCAGCCTGAGGAACCCAGGGGATGATGGCTACACCTTC. Its translation is CASSLRNPGDDGYTF.

The chain links TRBV19 to TRBJ1-2; a weak D match, TRBD1 (6 bases). The germline V gene has CDR1 LNHDA and CDR2 SQIVND (reference sequence). The CDR3 sequence is 12 residues long. Deletions cut 8 bases from V and 3 bases from J, with 10 bases between. The CDR3 DNA reads as TGTGCCAGTGCTGACAGGTACTATGGCTACACCTTC. This translates into CASADRYYGYTF. Full variable domain (rest looked up from reference TRBV19 and TRBJ1-2): DGGITQSPKYLFRKEGQNVTLSCEQNLNHDAMYWYRQDPGQGLRLIYYSQIVNDFQKGDIAEGYSVSREKKESFPLTVTSAQKNPTAFYLCASADRYYGYTFGSGTRLTVV.

This sequence joins TRBV5-1 and TRBJ2-3, with D maybe TRBD2 (6 bases). Trimming took off 0 bases at V and 4 bases at J, with 27 bases between the two ends. This CDR3 spans 20 amino acids. Per germline, CDR1 SGHRS and CDR2 YFSETQ. In DNA, the CDR3 is TGCGCCAGCAGCTTGGCCCGGGAGAGCAGCTCCTTCGGTGGGGCAGATACGCAGTATTTT. It yields the protein CASSLARESSSFGGADTQYF.

The V and J genes are TRBV19 and TRBJ1-3, with 7 bases fitting TRBD1. V was clipped by 5 bases and J by 6 bases; unmatched bases: 10. The germline V gene encodes CDR1 LNHDA and CDR2 SQIVND (reference sequence). The CDR3 length is 15 residues. Here the CDR3 reads CASSLGTAEVNTIYF. For the CDR3, the DNA is TGTGCCAGTAGTCTCGGGACAGCGGAAGTAAACACCATATATTTT.

DNA for the CDR3: TGTGCCAGCAGCCAAGATACGCAGACAGGTGGCAAACTGTTTTTT. Translation gives CASSQDTQTGGKLFF. The J gene is TRBJ1-4, the V gene TRBV3-1 (or the pseudogene TRBV3-2); possible D gene TRBD1, 6 bases. Germline V CDR1 and CDR2: LGHDT, YNNKEL (reference sequence). V was shortened by 0 bases and J by 11 bases, with 16 bases between the two germline ends. This CDR3 is 15 amino acids long.

V gene TRBV5-1 combines with J gene TRBJ1-2; 10 bases align to TRBD1. The V and J ends lost 4 bases and 4 bases, in that order; junction bases with no gene match: 19. Germline CDR1 is SGHRS and CDR2 is YFSETQ. This CDR3 is 19 amino acids long. CDR3 sequence (DNA): TGCGCCAGCAGCCCATTCCGGGACAGGGGTGTGGGGTCCACCTATGGCTACACCTTC. Residues: CASSPFRDRGVGSTYGYTF.

The chain couples TRBV28 to TRBJ2-7; D gene unclear. V dropped 1 base and J dropped 6 bases, with 4 bases sitting between them. The CDR3 has 11 residues. Germline V CDR1 and CDR2: MDHEN, SYDVKM. CDR3 sequence: CASSLSGEQYF. CDR3 sequence (DNA): TGTGCCAGCAGTTTATCAGGCGAGCAGTACTTC.

This chain links TRBV25-1 with TRBJ2-5; D not certain. Trimming removed 8 bases from V and 4 bases from J, with 14 bases in between. CDR1 and CDR2 from the germline V gene are MGHDK and SYGVNS. This CDR3 has 13 residues. CDR3 nucleotide sequence: TGTGCCAGCCTTGGGCCCCGAAGAGAGACCCAGTACTTC. This sequence encodes CASLGPRRETQYF.

This clone was picked up a small number of times. The J gene is TRBJ1-2, the V gene TRBV10-3, with unresolved D. The germline V and J ends were trimmed by 8 bases and 7 bases, with 17 bases remaining between them. This CDR3 is 13 amino acids long. Germline V gene data show CDR1 as ENHRY and CDR2 as SYGVKD. This CDR3 reads CAIESAPLRGYTF. The CDR3 DNA is TGTGCCATCGAAAGTGCCCCTTTGCGTGGCTACACCTTC.

The V gene is TRBV5-4, the J gene TRBJ1-1; D remains unclear. This CDR3 region has 12 residues. V lost 2 bases and J lost 8, with 10 bases in between. Germline CDR1 SGHNT, CDR2 YYREEE (reference sequence). Written as DNA, the CDR3 is TGTGCCAGCAGCTTCGGAGGTTCCGAAGCTTTCTTT. It encodes CASSFGGSEAFF.

The CDR3 protein is CATSRDRWAGVTLKMNTEAFF. The DNA of the CDR3 is TGTGCCACCAGCAGAGATAGATGGGCAGGGGTAACACTTAAAATGAACACTGAAGCTTTCTTT. V and J are TRBV15 and TRBJ1-1; perhaps TRBD1 as D (6 bases). The CDR3 has 21 residues. Germline CDR1 reads LNHNV; CDR2 reads YYDKDF (reference sequence). V shed 0 bases and J shed 0 bases, with 26 bases lying between them.

This clone was picked up a small number of times. The chain has TRBV5-1 and TRBJ2-7; unclear D gene. CDR3 length: 14 amino acids. Per germline, CDR1 SGHRS and CDR2 YFSETQ. The V gene lost 0 bases and the J gene lost 0 bases, with 7 bases spanning the gap. The CDR3 protein is CASSLGRYSYEQYF. The DNA for the CDR3 is TGCGCCAGCAGCTTGGGCAGGTACTCCTACGAGCAGTACTTC.

The V call is TRBV30, the J call TRBJ1-6, with a tentative D call TRBD1 (5 bases). This CDR3 contains 13 residues. Germline CDR1 and CDR2: GTSNPN and SVGIG (reference sequence). The V and J ends lost 3 bases and 8 bases respectively, with 11 bases between them. The CDR3: CAWSRATYSPLHF. CDR3 DNA sequence: TGTGCCTGGAGCAGGGCCACATATTCACCCCTCCACTTT.

This chain connects TRBV14 to TRBJ1-1; 8 positions match TRBD1. The CDR3 extends over 21 amino acids. Trimming took 0 bases from V and 0 from J; bases not matched to a gene: 18. Germline lookup yields CDR1 SGHDN and CDR2 FVKESK. This CDR3 reads CASSQDQPTLGQGLMNTEAFF. The DNA of the CDR3 is TGTGCCAGCAGCCAAGATCAACCGACCCTTGGACAGGGCCTCATGAACACTGAAGCTTTCTTT.

The CDR3 DNA reads as TGTGCCACCAGTGATAATTCTAGGGGGAAAGACGGAAAACTGTTTTTT. Residues: CATSDNSRGKDGKLFF. The chain joins TRBV24-1 to TRBJ1-4; the D gene is possibly TRBD1 (6 bases). CDR1 and CDR2 (germline): KGHDR, SFDVKD. The CDR3 covers 16 residues. Trimming took 3 bases from V and 10 from J, leaving 20 bases between them.